This T cell receptor (beta chain) was obtained from a study of T cells and copy number aberrations in small-cell lung cancer. This clone rates as medium-sized. Additional DNA sequences in this sample encode the identical CDR3. Sequenced by immunoSEQ multiplex PCR; TCRdb stores in-frame clones only, minus some. Counted here are more than 6,500 clones, 76% occurring once; the ten biggest clones make up about 9.7%. CDR1 is SGHTA and CDR2 is FQGNSA in the germline V gene. The CDR3 has 14 amino acids. The V segment lost 2 bases and the J segment 4 bases; nucleotides outside the gene matches: 4. The V and J genes are TRBV7-2 and TRBJ2-5; 7 bases are a match to TRBD2. The TCR sequence derives from a woman between 65 and 79 years old with small cell lung cancer. Some clones in this sample may be carry-over from other donors' samples. The sequenced sample consisted of normal tissue next to the tumor. The CDR3 sequence is CASSLPGGVETQYF. CDR3 coding DNA: TGTGCCAGCAGCTTACCGGGAGGAGTAGAGACCCAGTACTTC.